This T cell receptor beta chain was documented in a study of blood T cell repertoires in COVID-19. Original methodology: Counts of nucleated cells, estimated from reference gene primer amplification, were obtained. Clones were sequenced by immunoSEQ multiplex PCR, and TCRdb holds only the in-frame ones, with some missing. The D gene and trimming were derived from the DNA, and the V and J assignments and clone size from that table. The sample holds fewer than 85,000 clones, approximately 90% seen once. Germline loops: CDR1 SGHTA, CDR2 FQGNSA. The ends lost 5 bases at V and 9 bases at J; junction bases unmatched: 17. The CDR3 covers 17 residues.

This receptor was obtained from a human donor in a cohort sampled during active COVID-19. Sequenced sample: peripheral blood. V is TRBV7-2 and J is TRBJ2-1; 9 bases are a match to TRBD2. In DNA, the CDR3 is TGTGCCAGCAGCCCTTATAGCGGGAGAGGGCGGGGGGGTGAGCAGTTCTTC. It is translated as CASSPYSGRGRGGEQFF. Variable domain in full (rest from reference TRBV7-2 and TRBJ2-1): GAGVSQSPSNKVTEKGKDVELRCDPISGHTALYWYRQSLGQGLEFLIYFQGNSAPDKSGLPSDRFSAERTGGSVSTLTIQRTQQEDSAVYLCASSPYSGRGRGGEQFFGPGTRLTVL.